The rows below give T cell receptor beta chains drawn from one sample of a study of post-analysis software for immune sequencing data. TCRdb re-derived calls from the PCR reads in MiXCR, one entry per CDR3 protein. The table shows approximately 730,000 distinct CDR3 sequences, with around 42% occurring only once. Sample: blood. Receptors originate from a girl under 18 with multiple sclerosis. Both conserved end residues are part of each CDR3. D genes are given only for firm matches. For some rows the clone size is stated as once, few or many, or as a class when expanded; others skip it.

size,V,D,length,J,DNA,CDR3
NA,TRBV12-3/TRBV12-4,NA,13,TRBJ2-7,TGTGCCAGCAGCCCCGACAGACCCTACGAGCAGTACTTC,CASSPDRPYEQYF
NA,TRBV4-1,NA,15,TRBJ1-2,TGCGCCAGCAGCCAAGGAGTTCTTGACAGCTCGGCCTACACCTTC,CASSQGVLDSSAYTF
NA,TRBV7-9,NA,12,TRBJ2-7,TGTGCCAGCAGCTTAGGCCCCGCTGAGCAGTACTTC,CASSLGPAEQYF
few,TRBV30,NA,16,TRBJ1-1,TGTGCCTGGAGTAAACAAGGTCCGCAAAAGAACACTGAAGCTTTCTTT,CAWSKQGPQKNTEAFF
few,TRBV29-1,NA,14,TRBJ1-2,TGCAGCGTTCCCCGCTACAGGGAAATAGACGGCTACACCTTC,CSVPRYREIDGYTF
NA,TRBV6-1,TRBD1,16,TRBJ2-7,TGTGCCAGCAGGCTCCGGGACAGTGCATTCTCCTACGAGCAGTACTTC,CASRLRDSAFSYEQYF
NA,TRBV15,NA,14,TRBJ2-7,TGTGCCACCAGCAGAGGTGGGACTTCCTACGAGCAGTACTTC,CATSRGGTSYEQYF
many,TRBV7-8,NA,17,TRBJ2-1,TGTGCCAGCAGCCCCAGGAGAGTAGCGGCCACCTACAATGAGCAGTTCTTC,CASSPRRVAATYNEQFF
few,TRBV29-1,NA,13,TRBJ2-1,TGCAGCGTTGGGCTAGCAGCCTACAATGAGCAGTTCTTC,CSVGLAAYNEQFF
NA,TRBV20-1,TRBD2,16,TRBJ2-5,TGCAGTGCTAGAGATAGAGCGGGACCCGCCGGGAGGGAGCAGTACTTC,CSARDRAGPAGREQYF
NA,TRBV5-1,NA,17,TRBJ1-4,TGCACCAGCAGCTTGGGTCCTATTTCCGCAACTAATGAAAAACTGTTTTTT,CTSSLGPISATNEKLFF
NA,TRBV10-1,TRBD2,15,TRBJ2-3,TGCGCCAGCAGTGAGGGGAGGGCTAGCGGAGATACGCGGTATTTT,CASSEGRASGDTRYF
NA,TRBV30,TRBD2,21,TRBJ2-5,TGTGCCTGGAGTACTACTCTCCTTAGCGGGGGGGCCCCAACGATCCAAGAGACCCAGTACTTC,CAWSTTLLSGGAPTIQETQYF
NA,TRBV5-1,NA,13,TRBJ2-1,TGCGCCAGCAGCTTTACAGAGAACAATGAGCGGTTCTTC,CASSFTENNERFF
NA,TRBV4-3,NA,12,TRBJ2-5,TGCGCCAGCAGACAGGGTAAGGAGACCCAGTACTTC,CASRQGKETQYF
NA,TRBV6-6,NA,15,TRBJ1-4,TGTGCCAGCAGTTACTCCCCCGAAGGGAATGAAAAACTGTTTTTT,CASSYSPEGNEKLFF
many,TRBV28,NA,14,TRBJ2-7,TGTGCCATTAGCCCTGGGGGAAGCTCCTACGAGCAGTACTTC,CAISPGGSSYEQYF
NA,TRBV25-1,NA,17,TRBJ2-1,TGTGCCAGCAGTGAATACGAAGTGGGGAGCTCCTACAATGAGCAGTTCTTC,CASSEYEVGSSYNEQFF
NA,TRBV5-1,TRBD2,16,TRBJ2-7,TGCGCCAGCAGCCCGTGCCTGGGACTAGCTGAGTACGAGCAGTACTTC,CASSPCLGLAEYEQYF
NA,TRBV5-5,NA,14,TRBJ1-2,TGTGCCAGCAGCTTCCCCCGAGCTAACTATGGCTACACCTTC,CASSFPRANYGYTF
few,TRBV12-3/TRBV12-4,TRBD1,15,TRBJ2-7,TGTGCCAGCAGTCCCGACAGGGAATACTCCTACGAGCAGTACTTC,CASSPDREYSYEQYF
many,TRBV5-1,NA,14,TRBJ1-2,TGCGCCAGCAGCTTGGTTACGTCGGCCAATGGCTACACCTTC,CASSLVTSANGYTF
few,TRBV27,NA,13,TRBJ2-3,TGTGCCAGGGGGGGTGCGGAGGGGGATACGCAGTATTTT,CARGGAEGDTQYF
few,TRBV20-1,TRBD1,16,TRBJ1-5,TGCAGTGCTAGAGATCCCCGCGACAGGGGGGGTCAGCCCCAGCATTTT,CSARDPRDRGGQPQHF
NA,TRBV12-3/TRBV12-4,TRBD1,14,TRBJ1-1,TGTGCCAGCAGCCACAACAGGGGGGACACTGAAGCTTTCTTT,CASSHNRGDTEAFF
NA,TRBV20-1,NA,15,TRBJ1-4,TGCAGTGCTAGAGATTTCACGGCCGGTAATGAAAAACTGTTTTTT,CSARDFTAGNEKLFF
NA,TRBV7-9,TRBD1,20,TRBJ2-1,TGTGCCAGCAGCCCCGCCTGGGGACAGAAACCTAGTAGCTCCTACAATGAGCAGTTCTTC,CASSPAWGQKPSSSYNEQFF
NA,TRBV11-2,TRBD1,13,TRBJ2-7,TGTGCCAGCAGCTTAGGCAGGGGGCGCGAGCAGTACTTC,CASSLGRGREQYF
few,TRBV18,TRBD2,14,TRBJ2-5,TGTGCCAGCTCCCCCCCTAGCGGCCGGGAGACCCAGTACTTC,CASSPPSGRETQYF
few,TRBV7-8,TRBD1,16,TRBJ2-3,TGTGCCAGCAGCTTTTCCGGGACAGGGGGCGAAGATACGCAGTATTTT,CASSFSGTGGEDTQYF
NA,TRBV12-3/TRBV12-4,NA,12,TRBJ2-7,TGTGCCAGCAGCTCCCGAATGGCCGAGCAGTACTTC,CASSSRMAEQYF
NA,TRBV7-2,TRBD1,14,TRBJ1-2,TGTGCCAGCAGCACCGGGACAGGGTTTGATGGCTACACCTTC,CASSTGTGFDGYTF
NA,TRBV20-1,TRBD1,14,TRBJ1-1,TGCAGTGCTAGACAAACCGGGACAGGGACTGAAGCTTTCTTT,CSARQTGTGTEAFF
few,TRBV20-1,TRBD2,19,TRBJ2-3,TGCAGTGCTAGAGATGTCCAGCGGGGGGCCGTCAAGTTACCGGATACGCAGTATTTT,CSARDVQRGAVKLPDTQYF
NA,TRBV11-1,TRBD2,15,TRBJ2-7,TGTGCCAGCAGCCAACAGCGGGAGCACCTTGGCGAGCAGTACTTC,CASSQQREHLGEQYF
many,TRBV29-1,NA,14,TRBJ2-5,TGCAGCGTTGATGTCGGCGGGCAGGTAGAGACCCAGTACTTC,CSVDVGGQVETQYF
NA,TRBV20-1,NA,10,TRBJ2-1,TGCAGTGCTACCGTGGATGAGCAGTTCTTC,CSATVDEQFF
NA,TRBV3-1,NA,15,TRBJ2-5,TGTGCCAGCAGCCCTCTAATTGGAGCCCAAGAGACCCAGTACTTC,CASSPLIGAQETQYF
few,TRBV29-1,NA,12,TRBJ1-2,TGCAGCGTTGAGGTTTGGGCCTATGGCTACACCTTC,CSVEVWAYGYTF
NA,TRBV5-1,NA,14,TRBJ2-5,TGCGCCAGCAGCTTATGGCAGAACCAAGAGACCCAGTACTTC,CASSLWQNQETQYF
NA,TRBV6-2/TRBV6-3,TRBD2,13,TRBJ2-7,TGTGCCAGCAGTTACGCTAGCGGCTACGAGCAGTACTTC,CASSYASGYEQYF
NA,TRBV12-3/TRBV12-4,NA,14,TRBJ2-3,TGTGCCAGCACCCACGGGAGTTCCACAGATACGCAGTATTTT,CASTHGSSTDTQYF
NA,TRBV29-1,NA,13,TRBJ2-7,TGCAGCGCCCTCGTGGGGGGCTCCTACGAGCAGTACTTC,CSALVGGSYEQYF
many,TRBV4-3,NA,14,TRBJ2-5,TGCGCCAGCAGCCAAGACACAGGGAAAGAGACCCAGTACTTC,CASSQDTGKETQYF
NA,TRBV3-1,NA,14,TRBJ2-5,TGTGCCAGCAGCCGAAAGGGGACATCGGAGACCCAGTACTTC,CASSRKGTSETQYF
few,TRBV12-3/TRBV12-4,NA,13,TRBJ1-4,TGTGCCAGCAGACGGGACGGGAATGAAAAACTGTTTTTT,CASRRDGNEKLFF
NA,TRBV27,NA,15,TRBJ2-3,TGTGCCAGCAGCCACGATGACACCCGCACAGATACGCAGTATTTT,CASSHDDTRTDTQYF
few,TRBV6-1,NA,14,TRBJ2-3,TGTGCCAGCAGTGAAGAGCGCTTAAGAGATACGCAGTATTTT,CASSEERLRDTQYF
few,TRBV20-1,NA,12,TRBJ1-2,TGCAGTCCCGCCAGGGCCGAAAATGGCTACACCTTC,CSPARAENGYTF
few,TRBV9,NA,12,TRBJ2-1,TGTGCCAGCGGAAGGGGGGGCTATGAGCAGTTCTTC,CASGRGGYEQFF
NA,TRBV28,NA,14,TRBJ2-5,TGTGCCAGCAGTCCCAGGGTGTTTAAAGAGACCCAGTACTTC,CASSPRVFKETQYF
NA,TRBV28,NA,15,TRBJ1-2,TGTGCCAGCAGTAGCCCAGGGGCGATATGGTATGGCTACACCTTC,CASSSPGAIWYGYTF
NA,TRBV12-3/TRBV12-4,TRBD1,13,TRBJ1-2,TGTGCCAGCAGCCGAACAGGGGGCAGGGGCTACACCTTC,CASSRTGGRGYTF
NA,TRBV7-3,NA,13,TRBJ1-2,TGTGCCAGCAGCCTTGGGGGGGATGATGGCTACACCTTC,CASSLGGDDGYTF
few,TRBV29-1,NA,12,TRBJ2-7,TGCAGCCTCACACTCGGCCTGGGCGAGCAGTACTTC,CSLTLGLGEQYF